This T cell receptor beta chain was obtained from a study of T cells in Graves' hyperthyroidism and ophthalmopathy. RNA transcripts were the template for amplifying TCR beta CDR3 regions. HTBI primers were used for first-round RT-PCR of the TCR CDR3. MiXCR, run by TCRdb on the multiplex PCR reads, gives a single entry per CDR3 protein. Among about 570,000 distinct CDR3 sequences listed, 14% were seen once. Germline CDR1 and CDR2: MNHNY and SVGAGI (reference sequence). The CDR3 runs 12 residues. Trimming took off 0 bases at V and 8 bases at J, with 5 bases between the two ends. General observations from the study: The blood repertoire included most of the expanded thyroid clonotypes above 0.001.

Concerning this clonotype: Its antigen is as yet unknown.

Diagnostic decisions used clinical symptoms, serum thyroxine and TRAb, thyroid ultrasound and orbital computed tomography. Sequencing was performed on blood. The chain employs TRBV6-6 and TRBJ2-1, with D hard to call. The source is a woman aged 40 to 50 with Graves' hyperthyroidism. CDR3 residues: CASSYSSDEQFF. The CDR3 DNA sequence: TGTGCCAGCAGTTACTCGAGCGATGAGCAGTTCTTC.